These 21 T cell receptor beta chains share one sample of origin, sequenced in a study of blood T cells in healthy people across ages. It was with a sample-barcoded 5' primer and a J-beta primer mix that a second PCR of roughly 7 to 12 cycles was run. TCRdb independently ran MiXCR on the 5' RACE reads; one entry per CDR3 protein. The table lists about 670,000 distinct CDR3 sequences, about 51% of them singletons. Sequencing was done on a sample of blood. Receptor source: a woman of 80 years or more in good health.

This clonotype was seen repeatedly, ten times or more. This chain joins TRBV6-5 and TRBJ1-2, with 7 bases matching TRBD1. Germline V gives CDR1 MNHEY, CDR2 SVGAGI. CDR3 length: 13 amino acids. V shed 6 bases and J 6 bases; nucleotides not matched to a gene: 7. The CDR3 loop reads CASRQGILHGYTF. In DNA form, the CDR3 reads TGTGCCAGCAGACAGGGGATTCTGCATGGCTACACCTTC.

This chain uses TRBV5-6 with TRBJ1-2; D call uncertain. The CDR3 has 13 amino acids. Trimming took off 4 bases at V and 1 base at J, with 8 bases between the two ends. In germline, CDR1 is SGHDT, CDR2 YYEEEE. DNA for the CDR3: TGTGCCAGCAGCGCTGGTGGTAACTATGGCTACACCTTC. Protein sequence: CASSAGGNYGYTF.

This clonotype was counted ten times or more. The chain links TRBV9 to TRBJ2-1, with 7 bases fitting TRBD2. Looked up from germline, CDR1 is SGDLS and CDR2 is YYNGEE. V was clipped by 0 bases and J by 6 bases; unmatched bases: 9. The CDR3 runs to 16 residues. The CDR3 sequence is CASSVGGSGFVNEQFF. The CDR3 region has the DNA TGTGCCAGCAGCGTAGGTGGTAGCGGGTTCGTCAATGAGCAGTTCTTC.

This clonotype was recorded many times. The CDR3 loop is CASSLIRGPYNEQFF. Here the CDR3 DNA reads TGTGCCAGCAGCTTGATAAGGGGCCCCTACAATGAGCAGTTCTTC. The chain employs TRBV5-5 and TRBJ2-1, with D possibly being TRBD1 (5 bases). The CDR3 loop spans 15 amino acids. CDR1 and CDR2 from the germline V gene are SGHKS and YYEKEE (reference sequence). Trimming took 1 base from V and 2 from J, leaving 10 bases between them.

The chain carries TRBV7-2 and TRBJ2-4, with 7 bases identical to TRBD2. With V trimmed by 6 bases and J by 13 bases, 18 bases remained unmatched. There are 15 residues in the CDR3. Germline V gene sequence: CDR1 SGHTA, CDR2 FQGNSA. CDR3 in amino acids: CASSYGPPPSREQYF. The CDR3 DNA follows: TGTGCCAGCAGTTACGGGCCACCTCCCTCGCGGGAGCAGTACTTC.

This clonotype was counted at least ten times. The gene calls are TRBV10-3 and TRBJ2-5, with no clear D. The CDR3 is made up of 12 amino acids. Trimming pared 3 bases from V and 2 bases from J, leaving 4 bases between. Germline CDR1 is ENHRY and CDR2 is SYGVKD. This CDR3 is CAISDRQETQYF. CDR3 nucleotides: TGTGCCATCAGTGACAGACAAGAGACCCAGTACTTC.

The rearrangement joins TRBV18 to TRBJ1-1, with 10 bases fitting TRBD1. The CDR3 is 16 residues long. Germline loops: CDR1 KGHSH, CDR2 LQKENI. V lost 6 bases, J lost 4 bases, and 11 bases stayed unmatched. The CDR3 region is CASSTVTGGRGTEAFF. The CDR3 DNA follows: TGTGCCAGCTCGACCGTGACAGGGGGCCGGGGCACTGAAGCTTTCTTT.

At least ten counts were recorded for this clonotype. This chain uses TRBV10-3 with TRBJ2-2; 9 nucleotides line up with TRBD1. Germline CDR1 reads ENHRY; CDR2 reads SYGVKD. Germline trimming cut 10 bases from V and 4 bases from J; bases unmatched to any gene: 13. The CDR3 is made up of 16 amino acids. The CDR3 sequence: CATVPAGTGSTGELFF. As DNA, the CDR3 is TGTGCCACTGTACCCGCCGGGACAGGGTCCACCGGGGAGCTGTTTTTT.

This chain joins TRBV10-3 and TRBJ1-1; 9 bases are shared with TRBD1. The junction had 6 bases not matched to a gene; V was cut back by 5 bases and J by 5 bases. CDR3 length: 14 residues. Per the germline V gene, CDR1 is ENHRY and CDR2 is SYGVKD. CDR3 amino acids: CAISKTGGGTEAFF. Here the CDR3 DNA reads TGTGCCATCAGTAAGACAGGGGGAGGTACTGAAGCTTTCTTT.

On this clonotype itself: A read error may produce the germline difference seen at one junction end. V usage is TRBV12-3 or TRBV12-4 and J usage is TRBJ2-3, with D tentatively TRBD2 (6 bases). CDR3 size: 16 residues. The CDR3 region has the DNA TGTGCCTGCAGTTTGACAGTATGGGGGGAAGGAGATACGCAGTATTTT. This gives the protein CACSLTVWGEGDTQYF.

Comments on this clonotype: This may come from a read error, since a much larger clone is one base off. The rearrangement joins TRBV20-1 to TRBJ2-5; D gene unclear. Germline V gene data show CDR1 as DFQATT and CDR2 as SNEGSKA (reference sequence). V was clipped by 4 bases and J by 11 bases, with 14 bases between them. This CDR3 has 11 residues. CDR3 residues: CSANHANEQYF. In nucleotides, the CDR3 is TGCAGTGCTAACCACGCCAATGAGCAGTACTTC.

This clonotype was detected a few times. The junction departs from the called germline gene at one end, perhaps through a read error. The chain employs TRBV9 and TRBJ2-5; D is ambiguous. CDR1 is SGDLS and CDR2 is YYNGEE in the germline V gene. The CDR3 covers 14 residues. Written as DNA, the CDR3 is TGTGCCAACAGCGTAGATGCGTACCAAGAGACCCAGTACTTC. It yields the protein CANSVDAYQETQYF.

The V call is TRBV7-2, the J call TRBJ2-7; perhaps TRBD2 as D (6 bases). Germline assignment: CDR1 SGHTA and CDR2 FQGNSA. This CDR3 is built from 14 residues. With 4 bases removed from V and 1 base from J, the gap between germline ends came to 11 bases. CDR3 sequence (DNA): TGTGCCAGCAGCTCTCGCCGGGGGTCCTACGAGCAGTACTTC. Translation gives CASSSRRGSYEQYF. The whole variable domain, filled in from reference TRBV7-2 and TRBJ2-7, reads GAGVSQSPSNKVTEKGKDVELRCDPISGHTALYWYRQSLGQGLEFLIYFQGNSAPDKSGLPSDRFSAERTGGSVSTLTIQRTQQEDSAVYLCASSSRRGSYEQYFGPGTRLTVT.

The table lists this clonotype with a count of one. This chain links TRBV4-1 with TRBJ1-1; TRBD1 might be the D (6 bases). Looked up from germline, CDR1 is MGHRA and CDR2 is YSYEKL. The ends were cut back, 5 bases at V and 1 base at J, with 11 bases in the middle. The CDR3 extends over 14 amino acids. CDR3 sequence reads: CASSTSGANTEAFF. The CDR3 coding sequence is TGCGCCAGCAGCACCTCAGGGGCGAACACTGAAGCTTTCTTT.

The J gene is TRBJ2-1, the V gene TRBV12-3 or TRBV12-4, with D perhaps matching TRBD1 (6 bases). The CDR3 extends over 13 amino acids. V was trimmed by 6 bases and J by 12 bases, leaving 18 bases between them. The CDR3 DNA follows: TGTGCCAGCAGCCCGAACATTGAAGGGGGGCAGTTCTTC. Protein: CASSPNIEGGQFF.

In its sample, this clonotype was seen many times. The CDR3 DNA follows: TGTGCCAGCAGCGCCCGACAGGGTGACTATGGCTACACCTTC. Its protein product is CASSARQGDYGYTF. This chain connects TRBV6-5 to TRBJ1-2; 7 bases line up with TRBD1. From germline, CDR1 is MNHEY and CDR2 SVGAGI. The CDR3 spans 14 residues. V shed 6 bases, J shed 3 bases, and the junction held 7 bases outside the gene matches.

This clonotype occurred many times. The chain has TRBV7-2 and TRBJ2-3, with D unclear. CDR1 SGHTA and CDR2 FQGNSA come from the germline V gene. The CDR3 loop spans 13 amino acids. V was pared by 2 bases and J by 6 bases, with 9 bases between. The chain's CDR3 is CASSLNQADTQYF. The CDR3 DNA reads as TGTGCCAGCAGCTTAAATCAGGCGGATACGCAGTATTTT.

On this clonotype itself: A much larger clone differs by one base, so this may be a read error. The chain is built from TRBV3-1 and TRBJ1-2, with TRBD1 as a possible D gene (5 bases). Per germline, CDR1 LGHDT and CDR2 YNNKEL (reference sequence). The CDR3 runs to 15 residues. The ends were cut back, 1 base at V and 4 bases at J, with 13 bases in the middle. The CDR3 loop reads CASSQAGTVSYGYTF. CDR3 coding DNA: TGTGCCAGCAGCCAAGCCGGGACGGTGAGCTATGGCTACACCTTC.

The gene calls are TRBV7-9 and TRBJ1-2; 8 bases are shared with TRBD1. The ends lost 5 bases at V and 3 bases at J; junction bases unmatched: 5. Germline V gene sequence: CDR1 SEHNR, CDR2 FQNEAQ (reference sequence). The CDR3 totals 14 residues. The CDR3 reads CASSPRDRYYGYTF. The CDR3 region has the DNA TGTGCCAGCAGCCCCAGGGACAGGTACTATGGCTACACCTTC.

The table lists this clonotype with many counts. A junction boundary mismatches the germline segment, possibly from a read error. J is TRBJ2-3 and V is TRBV7-7; D perhaps matches TRBD2 (5 bases). CDR3 length: 15 amino acids. The germline V gene has CDR1 SSHAT and CDR2 FNYEAQ (reference sequence). CDR3 region: CASSPNLEDTDTQYF. The CDR3 DNA reads TGTGCTAGCAGCCCAAACTTGGAGGACACAGATACGCAGTATTTT.

In its sample, this clonotype was seen a few times. CDR3 protein: CASSENVGLAGELFF. Here the CDR3 DNA reads TGTGCCAGCAGTGAAAATGTAGGTTTAGCCGGGGAGCTGTTTTTT. The chain recombines TRBV6-1 with TRBJ2-2; D is unclear. From germline, CDR1 is MNHNS and CDR2 SASEGT. The CDR3 totals 15 residues. The V gene lost 2 bases and the J gene lost 6 bases, with 13 bases spanning the gap.